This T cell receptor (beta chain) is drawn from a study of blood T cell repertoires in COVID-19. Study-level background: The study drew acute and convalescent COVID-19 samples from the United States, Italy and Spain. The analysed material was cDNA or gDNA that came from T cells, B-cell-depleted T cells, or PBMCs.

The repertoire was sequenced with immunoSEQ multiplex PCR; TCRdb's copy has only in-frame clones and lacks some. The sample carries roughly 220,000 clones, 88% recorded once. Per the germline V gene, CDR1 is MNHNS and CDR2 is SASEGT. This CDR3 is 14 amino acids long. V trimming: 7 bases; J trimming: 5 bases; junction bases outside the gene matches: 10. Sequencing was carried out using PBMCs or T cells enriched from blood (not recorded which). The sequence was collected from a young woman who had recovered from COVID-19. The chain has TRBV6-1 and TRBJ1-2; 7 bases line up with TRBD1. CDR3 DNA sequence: TGTGCCAGCATTTGGCGGACAGGTCCATATGGCTACACCTTC. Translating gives CASIWRTGPYGYTF.